This T cell receptor beta chain was sequenced during a study of T-cell reconstitution after alpha-beta-depleted transplantation in children. General study findings and limits: T cells produced anew were the main source of T-cell counts and diversity one year after transplant. Reportedly, only several hundred clones from non-depleted graft cells drove alpha-beta T-cell counts at about two months.

Details on this clonotype: Antigen: not known.

It was with unique molecular identifiers that the TCRbeta library was prepared. TCRdb analysed the PCR reads with MiXCR anew, one entry per CDR3 protein. The sample has hundreds of thousands of distinct CDR3 sequences; 24% are singletons. CDR3 length equals 16 residues. Trimming left V 1 base short and J 6 bases short, with 16 bases between. Germline CDR1 LGHDT, CDR2 YNNKEL (reference sequence). V is TRBV3-1 and J is TRBJ1-5; perhaps TRBD1 as D (6 bases). The origin of this receptor is a female patient aged 2 to 10 who had a stem cell transplant for congenital amegakaryocytic thrombocytopenia, so the T cells may come from the graft donor. Source: PBMCs, mostly from graft donor cells, taken 360 days after TCRalphabeta/CD19-depleted stem cell transplant. This chain's CDR3 is CASSQAGRRGAQPQHF. The DNA of the CDR3 is TGTGCCAGCAGCCAAGCGGGCAGGCGGGGGGCTCAGCCCCAGCATTTT. The whole variable domain, remainder taken from reference TRBV3-1 and TRBJ1-5, is DTAVSQTPKYLVTQMGNDKSIKCEQNLGHDTMYWYKQDSKKFLKIMFSYNNKELIINETVPNRFSPKSPDKAHLNLHINSLELGDSAVYFCASSQAGRRGAQPQHFGDGTRLSIL.